This entry features one TCR beta chain sequence. Original data processing: Amplification with reference gene primers provided the estimates of nucleated cell counts. The table came from immunoSEQ multiplex PCR; TCRdb's copy has only in-frame clones and leaves some out. V and J calls and clone size are given by that table; D and trimming were obtained from the DNA. This table has 90,000 to 130,000 clones, about three quarters appearing once. The sample originates from a study of blood T cell repertoires in COVID-19. Across the study: COVID-19 samples from acute and convalescent phases originated in the United States, Italy and Spain. Nucleic acid was either cDNA or gDNA, and it came from T cells, B-cell-depleted T cells, or PBMCs.

Sequencing was performed on peripheral blood. This TCR was sampled from a woman aged 80 or older with active or convalescent COVID-19.

CDR3 nucleotides: TGTGCCAGCAGTTTATCCCCGGCTACAGGGAACACTGAAGCTTTCTTT. This encodes CASSLSPATGNTEAFF. V gene TRBV27 combines with J gene TRBJ1-1; TRBD1 might be the D (5 bases). The ends were cut back, 0 bases at V and 1 base at J, with 12 bases in the middle. CDR1 and CDR2 (germline): MNHEY, SMNVEV (reference sequence). This CDR3 region has 16 residues.